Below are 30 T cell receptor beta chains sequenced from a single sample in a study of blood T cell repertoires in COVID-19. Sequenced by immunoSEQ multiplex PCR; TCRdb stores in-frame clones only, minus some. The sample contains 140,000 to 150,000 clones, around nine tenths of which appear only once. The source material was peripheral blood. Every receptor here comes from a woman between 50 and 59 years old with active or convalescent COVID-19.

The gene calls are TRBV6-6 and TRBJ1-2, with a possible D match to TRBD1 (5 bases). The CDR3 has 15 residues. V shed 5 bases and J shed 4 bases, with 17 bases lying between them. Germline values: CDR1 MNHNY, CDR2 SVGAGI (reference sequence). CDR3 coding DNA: TGTGCCAGCAGTGACCCGACAGCCCCTGGCTATGGCTACACCTTC. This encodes CASSDPTAPGYGYTF.

CDR3 coding DNA: TGCGCCAGCAGCTACCGACTAGCGGGGATTGTCACCTACGAGCAGTACTTC. Amino acid sequence: CASSYRLAGIVTYEQYF. This chain connects TRBV4-1 to TRBJ2-7; 11 bases match TRBD2. This CDR3 contains 17 residues. The J segment lost 2 bases and the V segment lost 5 bases, leaving 11 bases of the junction unmatched. Germline loops: CDR1 MGHRA, CDR2 YSYEKL.

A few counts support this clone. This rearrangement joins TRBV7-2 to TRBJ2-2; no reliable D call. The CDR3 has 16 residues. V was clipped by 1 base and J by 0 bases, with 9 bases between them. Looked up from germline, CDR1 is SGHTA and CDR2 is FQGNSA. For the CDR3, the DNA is TGTGCCAGCAGCTTAGTCCTGGGCTCGAACACCGGGGAGCTGTTTTTT. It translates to CASSLVLGSNTGELFF. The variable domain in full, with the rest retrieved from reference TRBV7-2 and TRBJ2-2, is GAGVSQSPSNKVTEKGKDVELRCDPISGHTALYWYRQSLGQGLEFLIYFQGNSAPDKSGLPSDRFSAERTGGSVSTLTIQRTQQEDSAVYLCASSLVLGSNTGELFFGEGSRLTVL.

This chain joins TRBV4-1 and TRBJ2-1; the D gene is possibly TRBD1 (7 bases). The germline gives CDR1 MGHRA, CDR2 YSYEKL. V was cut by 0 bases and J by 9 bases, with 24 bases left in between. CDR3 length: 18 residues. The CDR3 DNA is TGCGCCAGCAGCCAAGACGGAGGAGGGGGCCCAAGATTGGGTGAGCAGTTCTTC. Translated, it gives CASSQDGGGGPRLGEQFF.

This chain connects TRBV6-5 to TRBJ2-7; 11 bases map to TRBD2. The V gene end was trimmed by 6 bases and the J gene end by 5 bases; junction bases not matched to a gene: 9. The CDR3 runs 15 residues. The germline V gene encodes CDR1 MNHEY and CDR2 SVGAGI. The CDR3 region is CASRSGTSGSDEQYF. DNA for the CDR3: TGTGCCAGCAGAAGCGGGACTAGCGGTTCGGACGAGCAGTACTTC.

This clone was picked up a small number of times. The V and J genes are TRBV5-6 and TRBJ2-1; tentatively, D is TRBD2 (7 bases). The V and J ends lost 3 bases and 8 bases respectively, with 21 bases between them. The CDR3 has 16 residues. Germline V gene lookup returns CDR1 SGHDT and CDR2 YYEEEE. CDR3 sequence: CASSSGGLRGRHEQFF. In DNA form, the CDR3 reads TGTGCCAGCAGCTCGGGGGGCCTTCGGGGGCGCCATGAGCAGTTCTTC.

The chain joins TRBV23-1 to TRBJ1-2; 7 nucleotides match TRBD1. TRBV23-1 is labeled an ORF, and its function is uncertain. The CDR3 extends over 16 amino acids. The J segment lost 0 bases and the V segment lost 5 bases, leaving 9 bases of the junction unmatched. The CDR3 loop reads CASSYRDSGANYGYTF. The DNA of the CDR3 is TGCGCCAGCAGTTACCGGGACAGCGGTGCTAACTATGGCTACACCTTC.

The CDR3 loop reads CASSLGTGAPNTEAFF. The CDR3 bases are TGTGCCAGCAGCTTAGGAACAGGGGCCCCGAACACTGAAGCTTTCTTT. V gene TRBV11-3 combines with J gene TRBJ1-1; 7 bases are shared with TRBD1. Germline V lookup: CDR1 SGHNT, CDR2 YENEEA. The CDR3 consists of 16 residues. V lost 1 base to trimming and J lost 1 base; unmatched junction nucleotides: 6.

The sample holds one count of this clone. The CDR3 bases are TGCGCCAGCCGGACAGGGGTTAGCTCTGGGGCCAACGTCCTGACTTTC. Protein product: CASRTGVSSGANVLTF. This rearrangement joins TRBV5-1 to TRBJ2-6; 9 bases fit TRBD1. The CDR3 has 16 amino acids. CDR1 and CDR2 from the germline V gene are SGHRS and YFSETQ. With V trimmed by 7 bases and J by 0 bases, 5 bases remained unmatched.

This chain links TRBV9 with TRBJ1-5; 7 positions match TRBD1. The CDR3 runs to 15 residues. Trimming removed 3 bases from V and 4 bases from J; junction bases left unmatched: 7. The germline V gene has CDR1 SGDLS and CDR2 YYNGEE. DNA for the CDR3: TGTGCCAGCAGCGGGGGGACAGCCCAAAATCAGCCCCAGCATTTT. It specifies CASSGGTAQNQPQHF.

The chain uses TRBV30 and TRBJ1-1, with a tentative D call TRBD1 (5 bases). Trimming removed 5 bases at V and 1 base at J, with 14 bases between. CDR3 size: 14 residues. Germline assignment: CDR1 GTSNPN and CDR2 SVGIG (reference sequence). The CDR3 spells CAWGGGDPNTEAFF. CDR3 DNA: TGTGCCTGGGGTGGAGGGGACCCGAACACTGAAGCTTTCTTT.

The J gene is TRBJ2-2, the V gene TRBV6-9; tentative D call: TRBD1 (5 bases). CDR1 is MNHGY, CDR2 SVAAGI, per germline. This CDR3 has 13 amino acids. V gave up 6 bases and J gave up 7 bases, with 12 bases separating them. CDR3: CASSPLQGGELFF. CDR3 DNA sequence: TGTGCCAGCAGCCCCCTTCAGGGCGGGGAGCTGTTTTTT.

CDR3 sequence reads: CASSGSPTGNYGYTF. The CDR3 DNA reads as TGTGCCAGCAGTGGCTCCCCCACGGGGAACTATGGCTACACCTTC. The V gene is TRBV6-4, the J gene TRBJ1-2; D unclear. The CDR3 totals 15 residues. V was pared by 4 bases and J by 2 bases, with 14 bases between. Germline assignment: CDR1 MRHNA and CDR2 SNTAGT.

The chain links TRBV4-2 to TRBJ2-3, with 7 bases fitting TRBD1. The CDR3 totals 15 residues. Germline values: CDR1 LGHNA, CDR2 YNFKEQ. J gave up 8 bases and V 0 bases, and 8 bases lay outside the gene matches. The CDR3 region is CASSQETGTVGTQYF. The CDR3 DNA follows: TGTGCCAGCAGCCAAGAAACTGGGACAGTGGGTACGCAGTATTTT.

The CDR3 loop is CASSGTGNQPQHF. The CDR3 DNA reads as TGTGCCAGTAGCGGGACAGGGAATCAGCCCCAGCATTTT. This rearrangement joins TRBV19 to TRBJ1-5; TRBD1 aligns across 9 bases. The CDR3 has 13 residues. Germline V gene data show CDR1 as LNHDA and CDR2 as SQIVND (reference sequence). V lost 6 bases to trimming and J lost 4 bases; unmatched junction nucleotides: 1.

CDR3 loop: CASRRQGNGNQPQHF. The CDR3 nucleotides are TGTGCCAGCAGGCGCCAGGGTAATGGCAATCAGCCCCAGCATTTT. The gene calls are TRBV6-5 and TRBJ1-5, with D perhaps matching TRBD1 (5 bases). Trimming pared 6 bases from V and 2 bases from J, leaving 14 bases between. The germline gives CDR1 MNHEY, CDR2 SVGAGI. The CDR3 has 15 amino acids.

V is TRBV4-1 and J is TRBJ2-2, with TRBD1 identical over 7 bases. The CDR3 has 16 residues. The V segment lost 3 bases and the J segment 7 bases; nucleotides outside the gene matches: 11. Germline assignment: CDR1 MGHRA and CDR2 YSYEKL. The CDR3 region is CASSQQPTGFGGELFF. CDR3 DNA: TGCGCCAGCAGCCAGCAACCGACAGGGTTTGGCGGGGAGCTGTTTTTT.

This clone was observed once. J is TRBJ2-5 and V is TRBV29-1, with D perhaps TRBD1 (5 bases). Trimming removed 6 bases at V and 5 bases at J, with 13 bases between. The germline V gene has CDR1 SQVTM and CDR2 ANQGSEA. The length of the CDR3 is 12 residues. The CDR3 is CSVRGSMETQYF. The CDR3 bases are TGCAGCGTAAGGGGATCCATGGAGACCCAGTACTTC.

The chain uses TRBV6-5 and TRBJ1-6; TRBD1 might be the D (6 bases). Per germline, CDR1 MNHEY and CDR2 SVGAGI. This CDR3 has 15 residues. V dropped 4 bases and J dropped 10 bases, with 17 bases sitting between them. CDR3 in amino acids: CASSLGGAGESPLHF. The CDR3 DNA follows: TGTGCCAGCAGTTTGGGGGGGGCGGGAGAATCACCCCTCCACTTT.

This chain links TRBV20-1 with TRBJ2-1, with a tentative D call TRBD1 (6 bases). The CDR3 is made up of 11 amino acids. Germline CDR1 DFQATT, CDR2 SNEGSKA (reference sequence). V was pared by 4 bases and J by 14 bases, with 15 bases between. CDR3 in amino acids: CSAIGGKLEFF. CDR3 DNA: TGCAGTGCTATAGGGGGAAAATTGGAGTTCTTC.

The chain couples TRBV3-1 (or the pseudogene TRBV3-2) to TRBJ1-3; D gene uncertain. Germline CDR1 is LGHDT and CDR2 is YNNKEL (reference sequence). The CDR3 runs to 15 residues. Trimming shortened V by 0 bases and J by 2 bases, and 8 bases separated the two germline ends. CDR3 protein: CASSQDGFTGNTIYF. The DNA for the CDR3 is TGTGCCAGCAGCCAAGACGGTTTTACTGGAAACACCATATATTTT.

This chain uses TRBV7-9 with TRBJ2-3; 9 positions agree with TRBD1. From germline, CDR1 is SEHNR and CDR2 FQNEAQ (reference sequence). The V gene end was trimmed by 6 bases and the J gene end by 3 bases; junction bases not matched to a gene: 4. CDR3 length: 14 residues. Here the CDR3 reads CASRETGGTDTQYF. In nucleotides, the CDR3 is TGTGCCAGCAGGGAGACAGGGGGTACAGATACGCAGTATTTT.

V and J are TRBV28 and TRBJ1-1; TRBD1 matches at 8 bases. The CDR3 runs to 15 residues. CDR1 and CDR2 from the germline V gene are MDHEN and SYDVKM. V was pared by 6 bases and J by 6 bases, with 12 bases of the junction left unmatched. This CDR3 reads CASRSLGQGYPEAFF. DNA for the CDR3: TGTGCCAGCAGGTCGCTTGGACAGGGCTACCCTGAAGCTTTCTTT. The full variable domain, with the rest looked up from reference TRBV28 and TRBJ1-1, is DVKVTQSSRYLVKRTGEKVFLECVQDMDHENMFWYRQDPGLGLRLIYFSYDVKMKEKGDIPEGYSVSREKKERFSLILESASTNQTSMYLCASRSLGQGYPEAFFGQGTRLTVV.

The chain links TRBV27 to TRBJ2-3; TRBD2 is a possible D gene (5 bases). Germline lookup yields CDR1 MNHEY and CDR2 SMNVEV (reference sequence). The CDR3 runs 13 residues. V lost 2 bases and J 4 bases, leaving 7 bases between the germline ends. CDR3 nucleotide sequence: TGTGCCAGCAGTTTACCGGGGTCAGATACGCAGTATTTT. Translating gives CASSLPGSDTQYF.

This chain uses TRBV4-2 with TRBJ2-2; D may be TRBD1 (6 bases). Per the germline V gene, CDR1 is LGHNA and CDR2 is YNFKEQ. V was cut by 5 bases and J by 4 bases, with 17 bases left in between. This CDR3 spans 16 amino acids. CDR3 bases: TGTGCCAGCAGCGAGATGTCTCGACAGGCCACCGGGGAGCTGTTTTTT. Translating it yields CASSEMSRQATGELFF.

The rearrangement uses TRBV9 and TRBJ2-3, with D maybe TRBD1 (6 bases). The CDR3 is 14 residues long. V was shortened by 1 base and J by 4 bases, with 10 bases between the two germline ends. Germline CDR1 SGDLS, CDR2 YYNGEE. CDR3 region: CASSVNRAPDTQYF. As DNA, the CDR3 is TGTGCCAGCAGCGTAAACAGGGCCCCAGATACGCAGTATTTT.

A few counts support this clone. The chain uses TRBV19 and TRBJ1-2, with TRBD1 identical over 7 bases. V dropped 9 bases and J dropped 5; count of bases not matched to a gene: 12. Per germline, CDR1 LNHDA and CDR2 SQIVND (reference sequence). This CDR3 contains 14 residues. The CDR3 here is CARQLDRASYGYTF. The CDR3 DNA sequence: TGTGCCAGACAACTCGACAGGGCAAGTTATGGCTACACCTTC.

CDR3 sequence (DNA): TGTGCCAGCAGTCCAACTTTGACAGGGGAAAGTAGTGAAAAACTGTTTTTT. It encodes CASSPTLTGESSEKLFF. This rearrangement joins TRBV27 to TRBJ1-4; TRBD1 matches at 8 bases. Per the germline V gene, CDR1 is MNHEY and CDR2 is SMNVEV (reference sequence). The V and J ends lost 5 bases and 7 bases, in that order; junction bases with no gene match: 15. The CDR3 is 17 amino acids.

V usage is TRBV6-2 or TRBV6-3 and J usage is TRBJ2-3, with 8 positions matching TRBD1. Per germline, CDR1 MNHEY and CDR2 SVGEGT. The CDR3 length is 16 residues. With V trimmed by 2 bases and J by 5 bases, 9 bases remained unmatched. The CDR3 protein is CASSYPGGQGRDTQYF. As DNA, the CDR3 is TGTGCCAGCAGTTACCCAGGAGGACAGGGCAGAGATACGCAGTATTTT.

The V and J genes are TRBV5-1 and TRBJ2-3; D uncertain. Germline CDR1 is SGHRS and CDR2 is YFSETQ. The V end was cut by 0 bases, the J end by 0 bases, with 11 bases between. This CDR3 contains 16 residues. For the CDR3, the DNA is TGCGCCAGCAGCTTGGTAACTTCCGATAGCACAGATACGCAGTATTTT. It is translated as CASSLVTSDSTDTQYF.